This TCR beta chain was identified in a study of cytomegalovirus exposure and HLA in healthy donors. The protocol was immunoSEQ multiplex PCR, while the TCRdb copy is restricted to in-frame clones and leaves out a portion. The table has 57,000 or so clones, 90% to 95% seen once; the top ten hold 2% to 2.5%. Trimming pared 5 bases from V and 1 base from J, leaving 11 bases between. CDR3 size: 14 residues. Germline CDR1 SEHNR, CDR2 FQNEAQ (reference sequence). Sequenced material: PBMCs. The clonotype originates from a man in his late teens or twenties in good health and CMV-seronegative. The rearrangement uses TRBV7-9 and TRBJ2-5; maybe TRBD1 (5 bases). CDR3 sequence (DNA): TGTGCCAGCAGCAAGGTGGGGCTCCAAGAGACCCAGTACTTC. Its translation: CASSKVGLQETQYF. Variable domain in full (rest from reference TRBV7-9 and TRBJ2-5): DTGVSQNPRHKITKRGQNVTFRCDPISEHNRLYWYRQTLGQGPEFLTYFQNEAQLEKSRLLSDRFSAERPKGSFSTLEIQRTEQGDSAMYLCASSKVGLQETQYFGPGTRLLVL.